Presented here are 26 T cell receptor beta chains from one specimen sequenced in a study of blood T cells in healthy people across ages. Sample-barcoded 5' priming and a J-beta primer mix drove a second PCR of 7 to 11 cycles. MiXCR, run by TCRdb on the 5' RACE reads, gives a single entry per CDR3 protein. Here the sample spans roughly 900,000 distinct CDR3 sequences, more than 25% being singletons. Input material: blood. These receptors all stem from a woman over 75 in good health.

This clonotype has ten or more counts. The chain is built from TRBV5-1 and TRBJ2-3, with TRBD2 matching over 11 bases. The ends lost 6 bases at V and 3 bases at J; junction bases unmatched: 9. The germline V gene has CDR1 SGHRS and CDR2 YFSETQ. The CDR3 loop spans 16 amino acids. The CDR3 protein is CASTLTSGGRTDTQYF. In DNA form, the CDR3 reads TGCGCCAGCACCCTTACTAGCGGGGGACGAACAGATACGCAGTATTTT.

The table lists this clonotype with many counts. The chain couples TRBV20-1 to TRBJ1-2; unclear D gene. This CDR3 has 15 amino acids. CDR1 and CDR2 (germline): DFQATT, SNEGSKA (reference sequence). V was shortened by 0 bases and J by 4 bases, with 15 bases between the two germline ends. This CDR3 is CSAREGGGGSYGYTF. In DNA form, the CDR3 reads TGCAGTGCTAGAGAAGGAGGAGGCGGGTCCTATGGCTACACCTTC.

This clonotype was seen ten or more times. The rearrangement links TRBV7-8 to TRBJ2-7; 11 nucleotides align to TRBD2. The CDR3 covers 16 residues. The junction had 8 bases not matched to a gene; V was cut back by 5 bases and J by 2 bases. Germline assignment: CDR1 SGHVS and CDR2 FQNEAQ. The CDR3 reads CASSTRLAGGPYEQYF. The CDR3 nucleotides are TGTGCCAGCAGCACCAGATTAGCGGGGGGGCCCTACGAGCAGTACTTC. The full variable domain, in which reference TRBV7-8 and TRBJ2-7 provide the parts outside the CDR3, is GAGVSQSPRYKVAKRGQDVALRCDPISGHVSLFWYQQALGQGPEFLTYFQNEAQLDKSGLPSDRFFAERPEGSVSTLKIQRTQQEDSAVYLCASSTRLAGGPYEQYFGPGTRLTVT.

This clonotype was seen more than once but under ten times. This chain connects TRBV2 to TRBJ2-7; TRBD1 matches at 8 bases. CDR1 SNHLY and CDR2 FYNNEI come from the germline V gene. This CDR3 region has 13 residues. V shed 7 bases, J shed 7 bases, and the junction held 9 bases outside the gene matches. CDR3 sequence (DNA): TGTGCCAGCAATGGGCAGGGGGCGGGGGAGCAGTACTTC. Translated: CASNGQGAGEQYF. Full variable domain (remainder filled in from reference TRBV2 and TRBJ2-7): EPEVTQTPSHQVTQMGQEVILRCVPISNHLYFYWYRQILGQKVEFLVSFYNNEISEKSEIFDDQFSVERPDGSNFTLKIRSTKLEDSAMYFCASNGQGAGEQYFGPGTRLTVT.

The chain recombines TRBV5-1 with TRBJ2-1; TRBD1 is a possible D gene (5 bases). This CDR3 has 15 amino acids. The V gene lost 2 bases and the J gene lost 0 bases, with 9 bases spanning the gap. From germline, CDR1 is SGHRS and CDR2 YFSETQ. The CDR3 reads CASSLIGDSYNEQFF. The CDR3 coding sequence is TGCGCCAGCAGCTTAATAGGGGACTCCTACAATGAGCAGTTCTTC.

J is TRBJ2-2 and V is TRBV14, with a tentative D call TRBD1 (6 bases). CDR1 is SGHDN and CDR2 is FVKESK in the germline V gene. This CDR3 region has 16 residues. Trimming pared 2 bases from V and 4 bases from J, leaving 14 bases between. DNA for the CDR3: TGTGCCAGCAGCCAATATGTCGGACAGAGCACCGGGGAGCTGTTTTTT. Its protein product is CASSQYVGQSTGELFF.

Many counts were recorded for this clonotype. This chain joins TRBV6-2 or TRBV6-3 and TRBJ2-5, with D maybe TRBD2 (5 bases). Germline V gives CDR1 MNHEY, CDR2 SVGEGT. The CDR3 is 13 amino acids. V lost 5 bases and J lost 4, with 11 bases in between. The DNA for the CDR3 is TGTGCCAGCAGTGGATTACGGGGAGAGACCCAGTACTTC. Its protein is CASSGLRGETQYF.

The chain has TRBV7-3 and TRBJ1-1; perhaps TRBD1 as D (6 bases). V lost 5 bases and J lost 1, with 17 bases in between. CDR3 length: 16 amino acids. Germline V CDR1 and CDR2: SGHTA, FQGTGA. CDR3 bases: TGTGCCAGCAGCCTGGACAGCTTATACCCGAACACTGAAGCTTTCTTT. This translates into CASSLDSLYPNTEAFF.

The CDR3 loop reads CASSLIGLAGEKGYF. DNA of the CDR3: TGCGCCAGCAGCTTGATTGGACTAGCGGGGGAAAAGGGGTATTTT. This chain links TRBV5-1 with TRBJ2-3, with TRBD2 matching 13 bases. The germline V gene encodes CDR1 SGHRS and CDR2 YFSETQ. This CDR3 spans 15 amino acids. Losses at the gene ends were 1 base for V and 14 bases for J; bases not matched to a gene: 10.

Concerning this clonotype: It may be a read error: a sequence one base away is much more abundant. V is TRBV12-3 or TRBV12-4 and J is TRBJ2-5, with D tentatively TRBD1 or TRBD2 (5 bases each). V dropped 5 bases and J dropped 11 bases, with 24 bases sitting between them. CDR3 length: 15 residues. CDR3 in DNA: TGTGCCAGCAGTCAGGGTTGGGGGTTCTACAATGAGCAGTACTTC. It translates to CASSQGWGFYNEQYF.

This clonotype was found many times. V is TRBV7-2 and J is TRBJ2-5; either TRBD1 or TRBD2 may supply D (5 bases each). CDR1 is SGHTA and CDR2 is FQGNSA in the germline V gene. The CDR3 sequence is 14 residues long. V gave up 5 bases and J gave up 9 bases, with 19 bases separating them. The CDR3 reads CASSTGLGVGAQYF. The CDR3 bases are TGTGCCAGCAGCACTGGACTGGGGGTGGGGGCCCAGTACTTC.

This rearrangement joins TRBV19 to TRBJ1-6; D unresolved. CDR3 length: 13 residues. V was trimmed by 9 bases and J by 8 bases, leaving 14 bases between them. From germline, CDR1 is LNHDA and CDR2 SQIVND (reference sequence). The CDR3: CASRAVLDSPLHF. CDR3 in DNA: TGTGCCAGCCGGGCGGTGTTGGATTCACCCCTCCACTTT. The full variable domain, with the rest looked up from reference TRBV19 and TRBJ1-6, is DGGITQSPKYLFRKEGQNVTLSCEQNLNHDAMYWYRQDPGQGLRLIYYSQIVNDFQKGDIAEGYSVSREKKESFPLTVTSAQKNPTAFYLCASRAVLDSPLHFGNGTRLTVT.

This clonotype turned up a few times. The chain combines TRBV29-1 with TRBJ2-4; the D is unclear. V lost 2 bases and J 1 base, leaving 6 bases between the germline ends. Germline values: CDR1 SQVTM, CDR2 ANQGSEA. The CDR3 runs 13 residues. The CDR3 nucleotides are TGCAGCGTTGAAATGGGGGCCAAAAACATTCAGTACTTC. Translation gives CSVEMGAKNIQYF.

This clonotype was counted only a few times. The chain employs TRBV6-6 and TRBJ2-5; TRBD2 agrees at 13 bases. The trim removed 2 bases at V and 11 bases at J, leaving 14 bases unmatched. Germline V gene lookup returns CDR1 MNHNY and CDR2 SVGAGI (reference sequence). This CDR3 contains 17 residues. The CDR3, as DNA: TGTGCCAGCAGTTACCCGACTAGCGGGGGGAACATAAATGAGCAGTACTTC. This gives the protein CASSYPTSGGNINEQYF.

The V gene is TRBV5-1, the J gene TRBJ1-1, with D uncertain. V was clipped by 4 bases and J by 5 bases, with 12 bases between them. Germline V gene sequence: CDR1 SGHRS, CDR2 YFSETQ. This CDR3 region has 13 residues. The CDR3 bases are TGCGCCAGCAGCCGCGGACCATTAACTGAAGCTTTCTTT. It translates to CASSRGPLTEAFF.

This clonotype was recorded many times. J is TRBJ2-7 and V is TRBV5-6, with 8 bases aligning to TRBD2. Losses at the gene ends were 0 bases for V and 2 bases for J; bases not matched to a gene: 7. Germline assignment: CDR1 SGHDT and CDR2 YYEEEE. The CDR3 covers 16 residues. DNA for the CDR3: TGTGCCAGCAGCTTGGTTTCGCTAGCGGGTACCTACGAGCAGTACTTC. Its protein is CASSLVSLAGTYEQYF.

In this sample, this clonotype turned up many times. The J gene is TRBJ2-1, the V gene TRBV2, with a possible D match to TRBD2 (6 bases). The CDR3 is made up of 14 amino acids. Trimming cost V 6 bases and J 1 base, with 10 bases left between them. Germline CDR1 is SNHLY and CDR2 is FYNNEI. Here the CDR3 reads CASSRDFSYNEQFF. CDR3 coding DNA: TGTGCCAGCAGCCGGGACTTTTCCTACAATGAGCAGTTCTTC.

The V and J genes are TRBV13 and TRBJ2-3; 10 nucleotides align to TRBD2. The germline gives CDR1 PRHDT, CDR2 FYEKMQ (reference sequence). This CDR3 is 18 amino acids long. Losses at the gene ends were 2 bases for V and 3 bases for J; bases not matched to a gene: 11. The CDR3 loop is CASSLSLAGEKGTDTQYF. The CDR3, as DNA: TGTGCCAGCAGCTTAAGCCTAGCGGGGGAAAAGGGGACAGATACGCAGTATTTT.

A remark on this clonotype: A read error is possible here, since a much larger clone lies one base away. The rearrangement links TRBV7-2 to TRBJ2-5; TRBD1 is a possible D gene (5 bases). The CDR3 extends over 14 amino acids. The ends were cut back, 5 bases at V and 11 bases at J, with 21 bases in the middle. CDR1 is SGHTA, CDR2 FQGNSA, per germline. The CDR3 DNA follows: TGTGCCAGCAGCCTTGGGGCAGGGTGGGATGAGCAGTACTTC. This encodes CASSLGAGWDEQYF.

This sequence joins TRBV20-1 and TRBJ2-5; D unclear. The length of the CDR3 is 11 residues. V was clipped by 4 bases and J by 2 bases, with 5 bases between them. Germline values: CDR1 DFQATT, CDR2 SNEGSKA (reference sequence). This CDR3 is CSATEQETQYF. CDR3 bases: TGCAGTGCTACAGAACAAGAGACCCAGTACTTC.

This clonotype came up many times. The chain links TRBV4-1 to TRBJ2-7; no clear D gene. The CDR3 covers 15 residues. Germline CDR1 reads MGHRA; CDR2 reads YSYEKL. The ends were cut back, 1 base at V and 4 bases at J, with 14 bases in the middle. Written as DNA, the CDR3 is TGCGCCAGCAGCCAAGGATGCCAGGAGACTTACGAGCAGTACTTC. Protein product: CASSQGCQETYEQYF.

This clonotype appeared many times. The CDR3 DNA reads as TGTGCCAGCAGCACACAGGAGGCTAACTATGGCTACACCTTC. Translated: CASSTQEANYGYTF. The rearrangement uses TRBV7-2 and TRBJ1-2; a weak D match, TRBD1 (5 bases). V lost 5 bases and J 0 bases, leaving 10 bases between the germline ends. CDR1 SGHTA and CDR2 FQGNSA come from the germline V gene. CDR3 length equals 14 residues. Variable domain in full (rest from reference TRBV7-2 and TRBJ1-2): GAGVSQSPSNKVTEKGKDVELRCDPISGHTALYWYRQSLGQGLEFLIYFQGNSAPDKSGLPSDRFSAERTGGSVSTLTIQRTQQEDSAVYLCASSTQEANYGYTFGSGTRLTVV.

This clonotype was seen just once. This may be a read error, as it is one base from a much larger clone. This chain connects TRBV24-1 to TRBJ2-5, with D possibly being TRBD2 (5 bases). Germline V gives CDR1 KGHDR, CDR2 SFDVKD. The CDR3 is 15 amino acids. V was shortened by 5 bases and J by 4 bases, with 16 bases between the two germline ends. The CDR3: CATSGLGSRRETQYF. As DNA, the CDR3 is TGTGCCACCAGTGGCCTTGGGAGCAGGAGAGAGACCCAGTACTTC.

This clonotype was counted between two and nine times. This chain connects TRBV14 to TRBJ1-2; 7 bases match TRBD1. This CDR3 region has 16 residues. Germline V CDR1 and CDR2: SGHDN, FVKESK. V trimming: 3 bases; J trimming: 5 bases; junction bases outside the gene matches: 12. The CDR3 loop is CASSQAKGQNLYGYTF. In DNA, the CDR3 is TGTGCCAGCAGCCAGGCAAAGGGACAGAACCTTTATGGCTACACCTTC.

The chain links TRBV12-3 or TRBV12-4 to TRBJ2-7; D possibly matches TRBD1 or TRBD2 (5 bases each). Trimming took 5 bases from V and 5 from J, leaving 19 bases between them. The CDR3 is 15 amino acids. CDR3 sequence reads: CASSPRVGGMDEQYF. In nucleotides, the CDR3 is TGTGCCAGCAGTCCGCGGGTTGGGGGAATGGACGAGCAGTACTTC.

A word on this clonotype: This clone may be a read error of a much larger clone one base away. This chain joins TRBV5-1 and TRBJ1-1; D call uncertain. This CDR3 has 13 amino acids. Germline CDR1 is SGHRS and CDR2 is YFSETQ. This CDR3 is CTSSFDGNTEAFF. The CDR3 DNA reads TGCACCAGCAGCTTCGACGGGAACACTGAAGCTTTCTTT.